One sample yielded the 17 T cell receptor beta chains listed below, sequenced in a study of control samples from healthy donors and cancer patients. TCRdb's copy holds only in-frame clones and misses some; the assay was immunoSEQ multiplex PCR. The repertoire includes about 110,000 clones, approximately 82% of them detected once, and around 6.6% sits in the top ten. Source material: blood. These receptors originate from a man aged 18-30 years in good health.

The chain uses TRBV24-1 and TRBJ2-5; 7 bases are shared with TRBD2. J was trimmed by 4 bases and V by 5 bases; bases with no gene match: 3. The CDR3 is made up of 13 amino acids. CDR1 and CDR2 (germline): KGHDR, SFDVKD. The CDR3 sequence is CATSGGGGETQYF. The CDR3 DNA follows: TGTGCCACCAGTGGCGGGGGTGGAGAGACCCAGTACTTC.

This rearrangement joins TRBV18 to TRBJ1-2; 7 bases match TRBD1. The CDR3 runs to 14 residues. Germline CDR1 KGHSH, CDR2 LQKENI. The trim removed 1 base at V and 5 bases at J, leaving 4 bases unmatched. The CDR3 nucleotides read TGTGCCAGCTCACCACAGGGGGCCGGTTATGGCTACACCTTC. Encoded protein: CASSPQGAGYGYTF.

In DNA, the CDR3 is TGTGCCAGCAGTGAAAGGGGCAGGAACACCGGGGAGCTGTTTTTT. It encodes CASSERGRNTGELFF. J is TRBJ2-2 and V is TRBV6-1; D is perhaps TRBD1 (5 bases). Germline CDR1 MNHNS, CDR2 SASEGT. The ends were cut back, 2 bases at V and 1 base at J, with 8 bases in the middle. CDR3 length: 15 residues.

This clone was seen only once. The rearrangement uses TRBV19 and TRBJ2-4; TRBD1 aligns across 7 bases. The CDR3 runs to 16 residues. Germline lookup yields CDR1 LNHDA and CDR2 SQIVND (reference sequence). Trimming took 4 bases from V and 1 from J; bases not matched to a gene: 7. The CDR3 here is CASSTTGWNAKNIQYF. CDR3 bases: TGTGCCAGTAGTACGACAGGGTGGAATGCCAAAAACATTCAGTACTTC.

The table lists this clone with a count of one. The chain carries TRBV20-1 and TRBJ1-6; TRBD1 aligns across 7 bases. The CDR3 spans 15 residues. With V trimmed by 5 bases and J by 7 bases, 11 bases remained unmatched. CDR1 DFQATT and CDR2 SNEGSKA come from the germline V gene (reference sequence). CDR3 sequence reads: CSARASGQRNSPLHF. CDR3 sequence (DNA): TGCAGTGCTCGTGCCTCGGGACAGAGGAATTCACCCCTCCACTTT.

The chain carries TRBV2 and TRBJ2-1, with 8 positions matching TRBD2. Germline assignment: CDR1 SNHLY and CDR2 FYNNEI. CDR3 size: 15 residues. The J segment lost 1 base and the V segment lost 9 bases, leaving 8 bases of the junction unmatched. The CDR3 reads CASNPGGASYNEQFF. The CDR3 bases are TGTGCCAGTAATCCCGGGGGGGCGTCCTACAATGAGCAGTTCTTC. Based on the CDR3 plus reference TRBV2 and TRBJ2-1, the full variable domain is EPEVTQTPSHQVTQMGQEVILRCVPISNHLYFYWYRQILGQKVEFLVSFYNNEISEKSEIFDDQFSVERPDGSNFTLKIRSTKLEDSAMYFCASNPGGASYNEQFFGPGTRLTVL.

The chain employs TRBV2 and TRBJ2-4; TRBD1 agrees at 8 bases. The CDR3 extends over 15 amino acids. V shed 6 bases and J 1 base; nucleotides not matched to a gene: 5. Germline values: CDR1 SNHLY, CDR2 FYNNEI. In DNA form, the CDR3 reads TGTGCCAGCAGCGCGGACAGGGATGCCAAAAACATTCAGTACTTC. Amino acid sequence: CASSADRDAKNIQYF.

The chain carries TRBV2 and TRBJ1-5, with TRBD1 as a possible D gene (6 bases). The CDR3 length is 16 residues. V was shortened by 6 bases and J by 7 bases, with 22 bases between the two germline ends. Germline V CDR1 and CDR2: SNHLY, FYNNEI. CDR3 nucleotides: TGTGCCAGCAGCCGAAAGGGGGAAGGGATGGGACAGCCCCAGCATTTT. Amino acid sequence: CASSRKGEGMGQPQHF.

The chain recombines TRBV6-5 with TRBJ2-5; no clear D. The CDR3 is made up of 15 amino acids. V lost 4 bases, J lost 8 bases, and 20 bases lay in between. Germline lookup yields CDR1 MNHEY and CDR2 SVGAGI. The CDR3 nucleotides read TGTGCCAGCAGTTCCCGGACCGGTAATTTAGGAACCCAGTACTTC. Amino acids: CASSSRTGNLGTQYF.

The chain uses TRBV6-5 and TRBJ1-5; D is unclear. The germline V gene encodes CDR1 MNHEY and CDR2 SVGAGI. Between the trimmed V and J ends, which lost 2 bases and 6 bases, there was a span of 8 bases. The CDR3 extends over 13 amino acids. This chain's CDR3 is CASSYGSGQPQHF. Written as DNA, the CDR3 is TGTGCCAGCAGTTACGGAAGCGGTCAGCCCCAGCATTTT.

The V gene is TRBV2, the J gene TRBJ2-6; 10 bases agree with TRBD2. V trimming: 6 bases; J trimming: 5 bases; junction bases outside the gene matches: 10. The CDR3 length is 17 residues. Germline V gene sequence: CDR1 SNHLY, CDR2 FYNNEI. In DNA, the CDR3 is TGTGCCAGCAGGGATGGAAGCGGGGGGGGCTGGGCCAACGTCCTGACTTTC. Its protein product is CASRDGSGGGWANVLTF.

This chain links TRBV2 with TRBJ2-2, with D perhaps TRBD1 or TRBD2 (7 bases each). V lost 2 bases to trimming and J lost 4 bases, with 23 bases between them. The CDR3 is 19 residues long. Germline CDR1 is SNHLY and CDR2 is FYNNEI. The chain's CDR3 is CASSEFAGARWDSTGELFF. In DNA form, the CDR3 reads TGTGCCAGCAGTGAATTCGCGGGGGCTAGATGGGACAGCACCGGGGAGCTGTTTTTT.

V gene TRBV9 combines with J gene TRBJ2-1; possible D gene TRBD1, 6 bases. Germline lookup yields CDR1 SGDLS and CDR2 YYNGEE. This CDR3 has 16 amino acids. Trimming shortened V by 0 bases and J by 3 bases, and 13 bases separated the two germline ends. Here the CDR3 DNA reads TGTGCCAGCAGCGTAGATGGGACACGGCTCTACAATGAGCAGTTCTTC. Translation: CASSVDGTRLYNEQFF.

This clone occurred a few times. The chain combines TRBV12-5 with TRBJ1-3; D is unclear. Germline CDR1 LGHNT, CDR2 FRNRAP. The CDR3 sequence is 11 residues long. Trimming stripped 5 bases from V and 4 bases from J, with 3 bases between. In nucleotides, the CDR3 is TGTGCTAGTGGTGGAGGAAACACCATATATTTT. Residues: CASGGGNTIYF.

This chain uses TRBV6-5 with TRBJ2-7; 9 nucleotides match TRBD2. V dropped 8 bases and J dropped 0; count of bases not matched to a gene: 8. The CDR3 spans 15 residues. Germline V gives CDR1 MNHEY, CDR2 SVGAGI. The CDR3: CASGGGLASSYEQYV. CDR3 coding DNA: TGTGCCAGCGGGGGAGGACTAGCGAGCTCCTACGAGCAGTACGTC.

V is TRBV6-6 and J is TRBJ2-5; D not resolved. Deletions cut 4 bases from V and 5 bases from J, with 5 bases between. The CDR3 sequence is 11 residues long. Germline CDR1 reads MNHNY; CDR2 reads SVGAGI (reference sequence). This CDR3 is CASSWVETQYF. The CDR3 DNA sequence: TGTGCCAGCAGTTGGGTCGAGACCCAGTACTTC.

V gene TRBV7-8 combines with J gene TRBJ1-5; TRBD1 agrees at 8 bases. The CDR3 is 14 amino acids. Germline assignment: CDR1 SGHVS and CDR2 FQNEAQ. Losses at the gene ends were 5 bases for V and 5 bases for J; bases not matched to a gene: 5. CDR3 region: CASSLGQGYQPQHF. The CDR3 DNA sequence: TGTGCCAGCAGCCTAGGACAGGGTTATCAGCCCCAGCATTTT.